The sequence of this TCR beta chain was determined in a study of OX40 agonist ivuxolimab in advanced cancers. Study context: Among those enrolled, mean age was about 58 years (range about 23 to 90) and 82.7% were male.

Profiling relied on immunoSEQ multiplex PCR, and the TCRdb table lists in-frame clones only, not all of them. The sample includes 40,000 to 55,000 clones, roughly four fifths of them seen just once. Study-wide results and caveats: At 0.1 to 3.0 mg/kg and by week 6, clonal expansion occurred in CD4+ and CD8+ blood T cells.

On this clone itself: Its antigen is undetermined.

The CDR3 extends over 16 amino acids. Germline assignment: CDR1 SGHNT and CDR2 YYREEE (reference sequence). V lost 0 bases to trimming and J lost 0 bases; unmatched junction nucleotides: 4. This chain uses TRBV5-4 with TRBJ2-7; TRBD2 matches 9 bases. The source of this sequence is an adult with an advanced solid tumor such as melanoma, head and neck, liver or kidney cancer. The input for sequencing was CD4+ or CD8+ T cells sorted from blood, taken in a trial of the OX40 agonist ivuxolimab. CDR3 coding DNA: TGTGCCAGCAGCTTGGGCCTAGCGGGGAGCTCCTACGAGCAGTACTTC. Its translation is CASSLGLAGSSYEQYF.